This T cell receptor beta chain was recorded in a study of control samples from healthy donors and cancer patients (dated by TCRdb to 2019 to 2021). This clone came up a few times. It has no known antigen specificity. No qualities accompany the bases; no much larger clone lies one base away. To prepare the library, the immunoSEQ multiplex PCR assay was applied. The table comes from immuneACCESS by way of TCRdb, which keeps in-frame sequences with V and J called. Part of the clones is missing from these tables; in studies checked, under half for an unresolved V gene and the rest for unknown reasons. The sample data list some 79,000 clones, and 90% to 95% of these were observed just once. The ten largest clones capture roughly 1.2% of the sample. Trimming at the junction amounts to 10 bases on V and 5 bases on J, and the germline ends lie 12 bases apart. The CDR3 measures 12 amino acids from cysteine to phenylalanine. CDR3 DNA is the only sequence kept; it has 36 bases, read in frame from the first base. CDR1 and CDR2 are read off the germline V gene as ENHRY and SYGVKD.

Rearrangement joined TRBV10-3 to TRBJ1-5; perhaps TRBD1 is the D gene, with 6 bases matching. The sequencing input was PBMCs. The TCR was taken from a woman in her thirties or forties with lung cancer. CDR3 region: CATRQEDQPQHF. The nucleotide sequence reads TGTGCCACCCGACAGGAGGATCAGCCCCAGCATTTT.